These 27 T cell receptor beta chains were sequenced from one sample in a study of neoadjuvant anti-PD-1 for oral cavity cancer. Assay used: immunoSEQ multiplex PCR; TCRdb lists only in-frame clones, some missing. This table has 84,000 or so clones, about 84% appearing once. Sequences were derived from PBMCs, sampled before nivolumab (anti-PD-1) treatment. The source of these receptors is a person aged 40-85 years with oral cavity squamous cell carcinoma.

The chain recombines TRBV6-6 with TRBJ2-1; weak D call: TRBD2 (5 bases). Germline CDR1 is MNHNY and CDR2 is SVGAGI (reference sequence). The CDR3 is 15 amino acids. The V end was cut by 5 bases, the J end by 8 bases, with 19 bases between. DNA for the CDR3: TGTGCCAGCAGTGACCGGACTGAATCTTATGATGAGCAGTTCTTC. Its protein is CASSDRTESYDEQFF.

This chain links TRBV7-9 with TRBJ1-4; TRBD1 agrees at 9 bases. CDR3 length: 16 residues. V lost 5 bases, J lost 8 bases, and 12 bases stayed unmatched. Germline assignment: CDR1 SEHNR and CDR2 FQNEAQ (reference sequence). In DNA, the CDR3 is TGTGCCAGCAGCATAGACCAGACAGGGGGTTTCGAAAAACTGTTTTTT. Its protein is CASSIDQTGGFEKLFF.

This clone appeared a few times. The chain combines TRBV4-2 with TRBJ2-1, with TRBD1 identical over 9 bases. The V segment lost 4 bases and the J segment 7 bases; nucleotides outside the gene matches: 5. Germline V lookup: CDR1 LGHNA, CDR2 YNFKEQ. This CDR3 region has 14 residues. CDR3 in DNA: TGTGCCAGCAGCCCGGGACAGGGTAGGAATGAGCAGTTCTTC. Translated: CASSPGQGRNEQFF.

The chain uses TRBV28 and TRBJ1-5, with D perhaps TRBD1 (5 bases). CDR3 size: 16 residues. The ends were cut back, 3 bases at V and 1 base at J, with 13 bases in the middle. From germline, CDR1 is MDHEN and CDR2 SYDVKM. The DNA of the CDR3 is TGTGCCAGCAGTTTTTTGGACCGGGGGAGCAATCAGCCCCAGCATTTT. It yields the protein CASSFLDRGSNQPQHF.

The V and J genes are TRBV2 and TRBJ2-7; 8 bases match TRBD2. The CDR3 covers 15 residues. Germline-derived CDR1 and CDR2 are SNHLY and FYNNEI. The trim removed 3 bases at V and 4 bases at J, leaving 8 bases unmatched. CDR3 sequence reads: CASSEFREGPYEQYF. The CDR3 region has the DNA TGTGCCAGCAGTGAGTTCCGGGAGGGCCCATACGAGCAGTACTTC.

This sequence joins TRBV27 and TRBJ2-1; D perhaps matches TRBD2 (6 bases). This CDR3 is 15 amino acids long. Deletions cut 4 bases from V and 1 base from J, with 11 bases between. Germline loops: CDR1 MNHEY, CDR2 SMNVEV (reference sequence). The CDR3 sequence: CASSWGSGSYNEQFF. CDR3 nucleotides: TGTGCCAGCAGTTGGGGGAGCGGGTCCTACAATGAGCAGTTCTTC.

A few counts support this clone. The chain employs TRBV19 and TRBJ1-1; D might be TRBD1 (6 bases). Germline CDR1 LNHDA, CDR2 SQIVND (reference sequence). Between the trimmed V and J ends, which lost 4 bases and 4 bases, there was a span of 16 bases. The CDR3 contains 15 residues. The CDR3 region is CASSTQQGGGTEAFF. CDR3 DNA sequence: TGTGCCAGTAGTACCCAACAGGGCGGGGGCACTGAAGCTTTCTTT.

The CDR3 loop is CASSYEGTGEAFF. The CDR3 coding sequence is TGTGCCAGCAGTTACGAAGGGACCGGTGAAGCTTTCTTT. The chain is built from TRBV6-6 and TRBJ1-1, with a weak D call TRBD1 (5 bases). Looked up from germline, CDR1 is MNHNY and CDR2 is SVGAGI (reference sequence). The CDR3 totals 13 residues. With 2 bases removed from V and 7 bases from J, the gap between germline ends came to 11 bases.

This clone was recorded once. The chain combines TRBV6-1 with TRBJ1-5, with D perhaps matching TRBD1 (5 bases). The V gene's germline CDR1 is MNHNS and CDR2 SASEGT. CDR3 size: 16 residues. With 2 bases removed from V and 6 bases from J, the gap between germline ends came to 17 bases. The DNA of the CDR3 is TGTGCCAGCAGTGAACAAGGGGACGACTTCCGTCAGCCCCAGCATTTT. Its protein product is CASSEQGDDFRQPQHF.

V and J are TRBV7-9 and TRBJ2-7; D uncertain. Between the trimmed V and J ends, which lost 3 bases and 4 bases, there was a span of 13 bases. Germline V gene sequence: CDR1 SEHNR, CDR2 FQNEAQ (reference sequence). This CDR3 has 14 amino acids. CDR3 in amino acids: CASSFGQVEYEQYF. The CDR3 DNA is TGTGCCAGCAGCTTTGGGCAGGTGGAGTACGAGCAGTACTTC.

The CDR3 is CAWSTNNGELFF. In DNA, the CDR3 is TGTGCCTGGAGTACGAATAACGGGGAGCTGTTTTTT. The rearrangement joins TRBV30 to TRBJ2-2; D uncertain. V lost 2 bases to trimming and J lost 7 bases, with 8 bases between them. CDR1 and CDR2 (germline): GTSNPN, SVGIG (reference sequence). This CDR3 comprises 12 residues.

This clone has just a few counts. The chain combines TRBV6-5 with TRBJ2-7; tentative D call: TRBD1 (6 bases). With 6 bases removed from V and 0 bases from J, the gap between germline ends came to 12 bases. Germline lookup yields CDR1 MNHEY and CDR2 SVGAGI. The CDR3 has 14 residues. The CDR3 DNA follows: TGTGCCAGCAGCTGGACAGAGAGCTCCTACGAGCAGTACTTC. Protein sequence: CASSWTESSYEQYF.

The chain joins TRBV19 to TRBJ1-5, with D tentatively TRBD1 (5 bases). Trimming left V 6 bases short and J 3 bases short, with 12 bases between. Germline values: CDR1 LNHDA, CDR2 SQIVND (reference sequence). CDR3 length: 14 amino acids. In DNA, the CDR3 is TGTGCCAGTAGCCCTCGGGACTTCAATCAGCCCCAGCATTTT. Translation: CASSPRDFNQPQHF.

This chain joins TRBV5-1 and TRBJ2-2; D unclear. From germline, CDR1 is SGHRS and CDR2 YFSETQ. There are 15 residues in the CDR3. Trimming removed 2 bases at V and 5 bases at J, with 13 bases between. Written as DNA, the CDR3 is TGCGCCAGCAGCTTAGGAGAGAGCCGGACCGGGGAGCTGTTTTTT. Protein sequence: CASSLGESRTGELFF.

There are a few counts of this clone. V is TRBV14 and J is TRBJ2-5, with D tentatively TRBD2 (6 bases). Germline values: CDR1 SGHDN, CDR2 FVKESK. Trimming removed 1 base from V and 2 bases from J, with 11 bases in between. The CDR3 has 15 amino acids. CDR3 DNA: TGTGCCAGCAGCCAAGGAGGTAGCGGACAAGAGACCCAGTACTTC. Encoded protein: CASSQGGSGQETQYF.

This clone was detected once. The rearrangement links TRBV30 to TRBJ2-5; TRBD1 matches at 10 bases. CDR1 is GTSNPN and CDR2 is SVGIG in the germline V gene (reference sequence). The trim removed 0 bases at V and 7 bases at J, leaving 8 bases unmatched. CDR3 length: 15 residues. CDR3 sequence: CAWSVRDRGSMTQYF. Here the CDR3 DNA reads TGTGCCTGGAGTGTTAGGGACAGGGGTTCGATGACCCAGTACTTC.

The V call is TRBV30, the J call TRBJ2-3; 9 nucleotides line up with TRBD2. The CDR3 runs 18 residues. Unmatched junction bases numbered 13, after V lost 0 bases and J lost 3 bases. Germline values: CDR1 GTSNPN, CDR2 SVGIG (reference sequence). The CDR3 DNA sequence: TGTGCCTGGAGTGTACCCTGGTGGGGCGGGAGGGAAACAGATACGCAGTATTTT. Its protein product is CAWSVPWWGGRETDTQYF.

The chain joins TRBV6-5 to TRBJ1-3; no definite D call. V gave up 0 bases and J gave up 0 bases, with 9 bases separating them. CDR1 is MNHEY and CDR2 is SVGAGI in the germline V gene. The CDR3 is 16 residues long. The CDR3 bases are TGTGCCAGCAGTTACTCGCCGATTCTCTCTGGAAACACCATATATTTT. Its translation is CASSYSPILSGNTIYF.

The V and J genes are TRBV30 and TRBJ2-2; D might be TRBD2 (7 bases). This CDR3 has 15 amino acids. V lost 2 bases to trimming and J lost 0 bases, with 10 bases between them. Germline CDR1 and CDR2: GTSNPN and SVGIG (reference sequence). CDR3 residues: CAWSPGGANTGELFF. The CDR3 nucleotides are TGTGCCTGGAGTCCGGGGGGCGCGAACACCGGGGAGCTGTTTTTT.

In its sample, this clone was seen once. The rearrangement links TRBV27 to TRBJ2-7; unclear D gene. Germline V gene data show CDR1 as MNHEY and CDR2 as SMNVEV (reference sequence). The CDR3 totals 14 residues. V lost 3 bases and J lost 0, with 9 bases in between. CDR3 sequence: CASSFGGNSYEQYF. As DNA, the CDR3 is TGTGCCAGCAGTTTTGGTGGGAACTCCTACGAGCAGTACTTC.

This CDR3 reads CASSHTSQREAYEQYF. The DNA of the CDR3 is TGTGCCAGCAGCCACACCTCACAAAGGGAAGCCTACGAGCAGTACTTC. The chain employs TRBV7-9 and TRBJ2-7, with no clear D. CDR3 length: 16 amino acids. Per germline, CDR1 SEHNR and CDR2 FQNEAQ (reference sequence). Trimming took off 5 bases at V and 2 bases at J, with 19 bases between the two ends. Filled out from reference TRBV7-9 and TRBJ2-7, the complete variable domain reads DTGVSQNPRHKITKRGQNVTFRCDPISEHNRLYWYRQTLGQGPEFLTYFQNEAQLEKSRLLSDRFSAERPKGSFSTLEIQRTEQGDSAMYLCASSHTSQREAYEQYFGPGTRLTVT.

CDR3 protein: CASNKETGRATGELFF. The CDR3 coding sequence is TGTGCCAGCAACAAAGAGACAGGGCGAGCCACCGGGGAGCTGTTTTTT. The J gene is TRBJ2-2, the V gene TRBV2, with 7 bases aligning to TRBD1. V gave up 7 bases and J gave up 4 bases; unmatched junction bases: 12. This CDR3 spans 16 amino acids. Germline V lookup: CDR1 SNHLY, CDR2 FYNNEI.

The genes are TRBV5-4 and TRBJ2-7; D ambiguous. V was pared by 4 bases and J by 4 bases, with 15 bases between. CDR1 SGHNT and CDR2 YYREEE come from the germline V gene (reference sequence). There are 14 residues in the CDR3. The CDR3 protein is CASSPDLGEYEQYF. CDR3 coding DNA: TGTGCCAGCAGCCCGGACCTAGGAGAGTACGAGCAGTACTTC.

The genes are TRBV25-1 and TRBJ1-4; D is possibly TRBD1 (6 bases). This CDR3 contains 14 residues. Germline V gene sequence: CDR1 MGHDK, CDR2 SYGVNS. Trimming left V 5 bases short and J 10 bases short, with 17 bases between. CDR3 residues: CASSLGVEGGKLFF. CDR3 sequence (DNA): TGTGCCAGCAGTCTGGGAGTTGAGGGGGGAAAACTGTTTTTT.

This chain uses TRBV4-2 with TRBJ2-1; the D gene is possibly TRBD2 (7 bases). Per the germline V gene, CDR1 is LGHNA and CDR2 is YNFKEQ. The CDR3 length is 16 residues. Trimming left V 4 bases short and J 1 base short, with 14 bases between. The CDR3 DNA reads TGTGCCAGCAGCCGGGGCGGGGGCCTGTCCTACAATGAGCAGTTCTTC. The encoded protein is CASSRGGGLSYNEQFF.

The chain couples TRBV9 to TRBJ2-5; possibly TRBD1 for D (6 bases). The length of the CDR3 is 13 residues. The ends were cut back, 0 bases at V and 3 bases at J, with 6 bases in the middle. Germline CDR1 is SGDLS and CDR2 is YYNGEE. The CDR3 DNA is TGTGCCAGCAGCGTAGGACAGGAAGAGACCCAGTACTTC. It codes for CASSVGQEETQYF.

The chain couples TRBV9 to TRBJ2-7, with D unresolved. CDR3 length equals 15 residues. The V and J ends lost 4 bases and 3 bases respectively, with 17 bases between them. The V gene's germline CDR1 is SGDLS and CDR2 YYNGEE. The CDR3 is CASSPNPTVFYEQYF. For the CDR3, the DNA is TGTGCCAGCAGCCCCAACCCAACAGTATTCTACGAGCAGTACTTC.